A single TCR beta chain is shown here with its context. This clone's antigen is unknown. One base away there is no much larger clone; base qualities are not given. The junction shows trimming of 11 bases on V and 1 base on J, plus 20 bases between the germline ends. CDR1 and CDR2 (SEHNR, FQNEAQ) derive from the germline V gene (reference sequence). The cysteine opens and the phenylalanine closes a CDR3 of 15 amino acids. The DNA shown is the 45-base CDR3, in frame from base 1. For sorting, staining was performed with anti-CD3, anti-CD4, anti-CD8 and a Vbeta20 antibody from the IOTest Beta Mark kit on a FACSAria III, and a purity above 97% was achieved. Peripheral blood was collected in sodium heparin tubes and mononuclear cells were isolated by Ficoll-Paque PLUS density gradient centrifugation. CD4+ Vbeta20+, CD4+ Vbeta20-, and CD8+ T cell fractions were FACS-sorted before TCRbeta deep sequencing.

Genomic DNA was isolated and then used for the TCRbeta deep sequencing. TCRbeta CDR3 sequencing and initial data processing were performed as a commercial service with the immunoSEQ assay. Processing in the source paper ran as follows. IMGT was used to annotate V, D, J genes, while reads were demultiplexed, adapter and primer sequences were stripped out, and similar clones were merged through frequency-ratio clustering. TCRdb limited this immuneACCESS table to in-frame rearrangements with V and J called. A share of clones is missing; checked studies link under half to unresolved V genes, and the rest is unexplained. The V and J calls and clone size were taken over from that table, and D and trimming were inferred from the DNA. Within this sample are roughly 15,000 clones, with roughly 78% of them counted one time only. About a third of the sample lies in the top ten. The record originates from a study of somatic mutations in T cells in chronic GVHD (dated by TCRdb to 2018 to 2020).

This receptor was obtained from a male patient in his fifties with chronic graft-versus-host disease. Donor T cells from the graft may be present among the T cells after a transplant. The sample was Vbeta20-negative CD4+ T cells from blood. Reading the label with the study, this specimen's cell subset or site is: CD4+ T cells sorted as TCR Vbeta20 negative by flow cytometry. The chain was built from TRBV7-9 and TRBJ1-1; tentative D gene TRBD1, with 5 bases matching. The sequenced DNA is TGTGCCTCGCAAGGGCAGGACATCCCGAACACTGAAGCTTTCTTT. It specifies CASQGQDIPNTEAFF. The variable domain in full, with residues beyond the CDR3 obtained from the reference TRBV7-9 and TRBJ1-1 genes, is DTGVSQNPRHKITKRGQNVTFRCDPISEHNRLYWYRQTLGQGPEFLTYFQNEAQLEKSRLLSDRFSAERPKGSFSTLEIQRTEQGDSAMYLCASQGQDIPNTEAFFGQGTRLTVV.